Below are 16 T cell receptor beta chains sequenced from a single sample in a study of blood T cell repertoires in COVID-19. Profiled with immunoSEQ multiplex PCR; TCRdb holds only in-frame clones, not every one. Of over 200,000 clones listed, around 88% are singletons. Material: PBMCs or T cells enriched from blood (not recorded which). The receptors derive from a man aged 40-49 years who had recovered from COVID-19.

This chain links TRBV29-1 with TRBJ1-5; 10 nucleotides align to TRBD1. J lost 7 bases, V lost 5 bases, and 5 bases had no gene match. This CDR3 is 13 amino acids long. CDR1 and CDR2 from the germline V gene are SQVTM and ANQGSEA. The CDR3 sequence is CSVQGTGEQPQHF. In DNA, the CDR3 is TGCAGCGTTCAAGGGACAGGGGAACAGCCCCAGCATTTT. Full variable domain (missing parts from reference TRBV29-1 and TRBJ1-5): SAVISQKPSRDICQRGTSLTIQCQVDSQVTMMFWYRQQPGQSLTLIATANQGSEATYESGFVIDKFPISRPNLTFSTLTVSNMSPEDSSIYLCSVQGTGEQPQHFGDGTRLSIL.

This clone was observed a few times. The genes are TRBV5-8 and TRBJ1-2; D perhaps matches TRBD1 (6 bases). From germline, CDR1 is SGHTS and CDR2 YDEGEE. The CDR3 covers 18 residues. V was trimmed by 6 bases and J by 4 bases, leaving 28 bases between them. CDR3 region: CASTFSRDTRSGSYGYTF. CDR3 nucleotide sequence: TGTGCCAGCACCTTTAGCCGGGACACCCGTTCGGGGAGCTATGGCTACACCTTC.

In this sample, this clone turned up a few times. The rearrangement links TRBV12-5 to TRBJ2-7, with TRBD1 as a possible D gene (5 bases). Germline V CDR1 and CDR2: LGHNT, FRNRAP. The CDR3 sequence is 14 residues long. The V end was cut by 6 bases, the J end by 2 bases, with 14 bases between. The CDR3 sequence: CASGNRKHPYEQYF. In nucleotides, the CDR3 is TGTGCTAGTGGGAACAGGAAGCACCCCTACGAGCAGTACTTC.

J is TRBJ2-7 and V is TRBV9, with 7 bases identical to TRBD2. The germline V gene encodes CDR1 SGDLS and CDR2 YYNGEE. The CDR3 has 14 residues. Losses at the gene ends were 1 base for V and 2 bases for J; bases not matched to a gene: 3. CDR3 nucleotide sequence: TGTGCCAGCAGCGTACAGGGAGGGCCCTACGAGCAGTACTTC. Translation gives CASSVQGGPYEQYF.

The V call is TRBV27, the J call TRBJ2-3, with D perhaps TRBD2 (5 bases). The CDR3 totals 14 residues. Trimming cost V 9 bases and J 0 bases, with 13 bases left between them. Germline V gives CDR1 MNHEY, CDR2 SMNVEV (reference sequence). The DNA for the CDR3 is TGTGCCAGTACTAGAGGAGGAAGCACAGATACGCAGTATTTT. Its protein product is CASTRGGSTDTQYF.

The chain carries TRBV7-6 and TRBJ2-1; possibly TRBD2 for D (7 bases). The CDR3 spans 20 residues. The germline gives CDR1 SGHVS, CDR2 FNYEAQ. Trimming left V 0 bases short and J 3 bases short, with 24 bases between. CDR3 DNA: TGTGCCAGCAGCTTAGCGGGCAGGGTCGTAGGGGGGGATTACTACAATGAGCAGTTCTTC. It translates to CASSLAGRVVGGDYYNEQFF.

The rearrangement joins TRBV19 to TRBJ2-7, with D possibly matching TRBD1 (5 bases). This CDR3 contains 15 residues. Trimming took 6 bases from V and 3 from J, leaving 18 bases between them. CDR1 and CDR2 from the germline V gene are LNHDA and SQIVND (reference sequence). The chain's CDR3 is CASSLREERVYEQYF. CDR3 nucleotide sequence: TGTGCCAGTAGCCTCAGGGAAGAGCGCGTCTACGAGCAGTACTTC.

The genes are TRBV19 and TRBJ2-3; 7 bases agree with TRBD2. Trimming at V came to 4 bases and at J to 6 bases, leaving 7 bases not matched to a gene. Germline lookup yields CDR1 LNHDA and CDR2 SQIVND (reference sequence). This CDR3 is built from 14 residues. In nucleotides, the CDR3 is TGTGCCAGTAGTACGGCTAGCGGTCTCGATACGCAGTATTTT. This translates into CASSTASGLDTQYF.

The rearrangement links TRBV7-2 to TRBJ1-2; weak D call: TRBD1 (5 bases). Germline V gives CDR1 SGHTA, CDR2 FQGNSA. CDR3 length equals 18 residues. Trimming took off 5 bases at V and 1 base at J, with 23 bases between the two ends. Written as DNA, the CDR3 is TGTGCCAGCAGCAACTACGCCGGGACTGGACGTCTTAACTATGGCTACACCTTC. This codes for CASSNYAGTGRLNYGYTF. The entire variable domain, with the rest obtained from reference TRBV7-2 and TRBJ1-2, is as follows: GAGVSQSPSNKVTEKGKDVELRCDPISGHTALYWYRQSLGQGLEFLIYFQGNSAPDKSGLPSDRFSAERTGGSVSTLTIQRTQQEDSAVYLCASSNYAGTGRLNYGYTFGSGTRLTVV.

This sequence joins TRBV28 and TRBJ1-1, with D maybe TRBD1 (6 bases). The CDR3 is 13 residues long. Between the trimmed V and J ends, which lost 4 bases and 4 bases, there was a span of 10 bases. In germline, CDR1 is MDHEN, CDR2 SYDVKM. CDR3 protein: CASSSDRLTEAFF. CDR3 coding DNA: TGTGCCAGCAGTTCCGACAGGCTCACTGAAGCTTTCTTT.

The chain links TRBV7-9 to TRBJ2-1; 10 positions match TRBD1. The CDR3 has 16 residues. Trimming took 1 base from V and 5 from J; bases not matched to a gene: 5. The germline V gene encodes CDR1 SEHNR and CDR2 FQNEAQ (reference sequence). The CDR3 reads CASSLVGTGVNNEQFF. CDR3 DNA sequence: TGTGCCAGCAGCTTAGTAGGGACAGGGGTTAACAATGAGCAGTTCTTC. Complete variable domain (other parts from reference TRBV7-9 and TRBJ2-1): DTGVSQNPRHKITKRGQNVTFRCDPISEHNRLYWYRQTLGQGPEFLTYFQNEAQLEKSRLLSDRFSAERPKGSFSTLEIQRTEQGDSAMYLCASSLVGTGVNNEQFFGPGTRLTVL.

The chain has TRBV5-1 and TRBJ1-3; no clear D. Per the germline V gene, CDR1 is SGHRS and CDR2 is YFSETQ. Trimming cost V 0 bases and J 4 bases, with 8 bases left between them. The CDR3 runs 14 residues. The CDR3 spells CASSLEGVGNTIYF. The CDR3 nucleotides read TGCGCCAGCAGCTTGGAAGGAGTAGGAAACACCATATATTTT.

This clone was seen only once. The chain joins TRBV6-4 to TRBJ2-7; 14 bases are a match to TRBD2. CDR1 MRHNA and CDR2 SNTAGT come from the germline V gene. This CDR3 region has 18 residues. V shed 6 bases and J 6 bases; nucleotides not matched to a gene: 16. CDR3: CASREQPRGLAGVGEQYF. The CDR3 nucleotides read TGTGCCAGCAGAGAACAGCCTCGGGGACTAGCGGGAGTCGGCGAGCAGTACTTC.

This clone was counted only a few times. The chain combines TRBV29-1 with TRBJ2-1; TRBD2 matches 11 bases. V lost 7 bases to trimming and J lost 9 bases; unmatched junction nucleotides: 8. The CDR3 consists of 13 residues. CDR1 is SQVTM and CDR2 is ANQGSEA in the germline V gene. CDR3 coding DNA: TGCAGCGCTAGCGGGGGGCCTGTTGGTGAGCAGTTCTTC. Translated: CSASGGPVGEQFF.

The CDR3, as DNA: TGCGCCAGCAGCCAAGTAGTAAGCAATCAGCCCCAGCATTTT. Protein product: CASSQVVSNQPQHF. The chain has TRBV4-3 and TRBJ1-5; D gene unclear. Between the trimmed V and J ends, which lost 1 base and 1 base, there was a span of 5 bases. CDR1 is LGHNA and CDR2 is YSLEER in the germline V gene. CDR3 length: 14 amino acids.

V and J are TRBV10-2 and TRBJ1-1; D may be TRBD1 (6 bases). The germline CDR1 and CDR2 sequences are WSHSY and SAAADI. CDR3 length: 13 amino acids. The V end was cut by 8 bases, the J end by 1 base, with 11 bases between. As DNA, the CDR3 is TGCGCCAGCCAAGACAGGAGGAACACTGAAGCTTTCTTT. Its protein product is CASQDRRNTEAFF.